This T cell receptor (beta chain) was retrieved from a study of STAT5B mutations in CD4+ large granular lymphocyte leukemia. TCRdb's copy holds only in-frame clones and misses some; the assay was immunoSEQ multiplex PCR. The sample includes tens of thousands of clones, roughly two thirds of them seen just once. J gave up 8 bases and V 5 bases, and 11 bases lay outside the gene matches. The germline CDR1 and CDR2 sequences are SGHNT and YENEEA. The CDR3 has 14 amino acids. The gene calls are TRBV11-3 and TRBJ1-2, with 7 bases that match TRBD1. The specimen was CD4+ T cells from blood buffy coats. This receptor was obtained from a human donor in good health. CDR3 region: CASSPTGVLVGYTF. CDR3 coding DNA: TGTGCCAGCAGCCCAACAGGGGTTCTCGTCGGCTACACCTTC.